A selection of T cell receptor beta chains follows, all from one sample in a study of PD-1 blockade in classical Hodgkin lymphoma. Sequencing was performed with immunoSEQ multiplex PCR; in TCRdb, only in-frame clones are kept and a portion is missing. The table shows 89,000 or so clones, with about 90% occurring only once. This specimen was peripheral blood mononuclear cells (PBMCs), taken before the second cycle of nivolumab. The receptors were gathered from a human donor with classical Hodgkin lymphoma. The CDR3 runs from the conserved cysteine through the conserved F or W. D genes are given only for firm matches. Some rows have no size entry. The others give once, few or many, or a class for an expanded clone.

DNA: TGTGCCAGCAGTTTATCCAGGGGGCGAGAGCAGTACTTC
CDR3: CASSLSRGREQYF
V: TRBV28
D: TRBD1
J: TRBJ2-7
size: .

DNA: TGTGCCAGTAGACCCACGCGAAGCGGCACAGATACGCAGTATTTT
CDR3: CASRPTRSGTDTQYF
V: TRBV19
D: .
J: TRBJ2-3
size: .

DNA: TGTGCCAGCAGGGGAGCGGGCTACGAGCAGTACTTC
CDR3: CASRGAGYEQYF
V: TRBV6-1
D: .
J: TRBJ2-7
size: .

DNA: TGTGCCAGCAGTTCGGACGGACGCTACGAGCAGTACTTC
CDR3: CASSSDGRYEQYF
V: TRBV27
D: .
J: TRBJ2-7
size: .

DNA: TGTGCCAGCAGCACCGGGACACTCAACAAACTGTTTTTT
CDR3: CASSTGTLNKLFF
V: TRBV27
D: .
J: TRBJ1-4
size: few

DNA: TGTGCCAGCAGCTTACAGGGTACCCTGGGCTACACCTTC
CDR3: CASSLQGTLGYTF
V: TRBV7-6
D: .
J: TRBJ1-2
size: .

DNA: TGTGCCAGCAGTTCCCAGCGGGAGGCGGTAGATACGCAGTATTTT
CDR3: CASSSQREAVDTQYF
V: TRBV28
D: TRBD2
J: TRBJ2-3
size: .

DNA: TGTGCCGGACAGAGGACCGGGGAGCTGTTTTTT
CDR3: CAGQRTGELFF
V: TRBV6-1
D: .
J: TRBJ2-2
size: .

DNA: TGTGCCAGCAGCGTAGGGGCTATAGAGGGCCATGAGCAGTTCTTC
CDR3: CASSVGAIEGHEQFF
V: TRBV9
D: .
J: TRBJ2-1
size: .

DNA: TGCAGCGTTGAAGGGAAGAGGGGAGTACCCTACAATGAGCAGTTCTTC
CDR3: CSVEGKRGVPYNEQFF
V: TRBV29-1
D: .
J: TRBJ2-1
size: .

DNA: TGTGCCAGCAGCTTAGGTCCGGGAGGTAGGCAAGAGACCCAGTACTTC
CDR3: CASSLGPGGRQETQYF
V: TRBV7-2
D: TRBD2
J: TRBJ2-5
size: .